These 23 T cell receptor beta chains came from one sample sequenced in a study of T cell changes during pregnancy in multiple sclerosis. Profiled with immunoSEQ multiplex PCR; TCRdb holds only in-frame clones, not every one. The table has 80,000 or so clones, 92% seen once. Here the sequenced sample was peripheral blood, taken before pregnancy. These receptors originate from a female donor with multiple sclerosis, enrolled in a pregnancy study.

A single count supports this clone. The J gene is TRBJ2-1, the V gene TRBV7-9; 10 nucleotides align to TRBD1. Germline lookup yields CDR1 SEHNR and CDR2 FQNEAQ (reference sequence). Germline trimming cut 5 bases from V and 8 bases from J; bases unmatched to any gene: 9. The CDR3 contains 15 residues. As DNA, the CDR3 is TGTGCCAGCAGCCCTGACAGGGGGCTTGGGTATGAGCAGTTCTTC. Translated: CASSPDRGLGYEQFF.

The rearrangement joins TRBV29-1 to TRBJ2-5; a possible D gene is TRBD1 (5 bases). V lost 4 bases to trimming and J lost 1 base, with 7 bases between them. Germline V gives CDR1 SQVTM, CDR2 ANQGSEA. The CDR3 has 12 amino acids. CDR3 sequence (DNA): TGCAGCGTTGCAGGGCCCCAAGAGACCCAGTACTTC. Amino acid sequence: CSVAGPQETQYF.

This clone was picked up one time. This sequence joins TRBV28 and TRBJ1-5; D not certain. Germline assignment: CDR1 MDHEN and CDR2 SYDVKM. The ends were cut back, 6 bases at V and 8 bases at J, with 8 bases in the middle. The CDR3 totals 11 residues. CDR3 nucleotides: TGTGCCAGCAGCCGGAGTGAGCCCCAGCATTTT. Protein sequence: CASSRSEPQHF.

The rearrangement joins TRBV5-1 to TRBJ1-1; D not certain. The germline V gene encodes CDR1 SGHRS and CDR2 YFSETQ. Trimming left V 1 base short and J 2 bases short, with 9 bases between. CDR3 length: 14 residues. This CDR3 reads CASSLKLSNTEAFF. CDR3 nucleotides: TGCGCCAGCAGCTTGAAACTGAGTAACACTGAAGCTTTCTTT.

The chain is built from TRBV7-8 and TRBJ1-3; 8 nucleotides align to TRBD1. The CDR3 is 16 residues long. Germline V gives CDR1 SGHVS, CDR2 FQNEAQ. The V and J ends lost 5 bases and 0 bases, in that order; junction bases with no gene match: 6. The CDR3 loop reads CASSTRDRNSGNTIYF. As DNA, the CDR3 is TGTGCCAGCAGCACCCGGGACAGGAACTCTGGAAACACCATATATTTT. Full variable domain (remainder filled in from reference TRBV7-8 and TRBJ1-3): GAGVSQSPRYKVAKRGQDVALRCDPISGHVSLFWYQQALGQGPEFLTYFQNEAQLDKSGLPSDRFFAERPEGSVSTLKIQRTQQEDSAVYLCASSTRDRNSGNTIYFGEGSWLTVV.

The rearrangement uses TRBV6-1 and TRBJ2-1; 13 nucleotides match TRBD2. V lost 4 bases and J lost 0; bases outside the gene matches: 12. Germline CDR1 is MNHNS and CDR2 is SASEGT. The CDR3 spans 20 residues. The DNA for the CDR3 is TGTGCCAGCAGTGTAACGGGGGGACTAGCGGGATTATTCTCCTACAATGAGCAGTTCTTC. The encoded protein is CASSVTGGLAGLFSYNEQFF.

This CDR3 is CAWSVIWAGDGDIQYF. The CDR3 DNA sequence: TGTGCCTGGAGTGTCATATGGGCGGGAGACGGCGACATTCAGTACTTC. This rearrangement joins TRBV30 to TRBJ2-4; 7 bases are shared with TRBD2. Germline V lookup: CDR1 GTSNPN, CDR2 SVGIG (reference sequence). V lost 0 bases, J lost 8 bases, and 13 bases stayed unmatched. The CDR3 is 16 residues long.

Only one count was recorded for this clone. The V and J genes are TRBV6-1 and TRBJ2-7; 13 nucleotides line up with TRBD2. CDR1 and CDR2 (germline): MNHNS, SASEGT. Unmatched junction bases numbered 14, after V lost 5 bases and J lost 13 bases. This CDR3 is 15 amino acids long. The CDR3 spells CASSPWGLGLAGVYF. Here the CDR3 DNA reads TGTGCCAGCAGTCCGTGGGGACTAGGACTAGCGGGAGTATACTTC.

The chain joins TRBV9 to TRBJ2-6; TRBD1 aligns across 7 bases. The CDR3 extends over 18 amino acids. The germline V gene encodes CDR1 SGDLS and CDR2 YYNGEE. V was pared by 2 bases and J by 0 bases, with 8 bases of the junction left unmatched. The CDR3 spells CASSVNRDSFSGANVLTF. Here the CDR3 DNA reads TGTGCCAGCAGCGTTAATCGGGACAGCTTCTCTGGGGCCAACGTCCTGACTTTC.

The V gene is TRBV4-1, the J gene TRBJ1-2; the D gene is possibly TRBD1 (5 bases). This CDR3 has 15 amino acids. Germline CDR1 reads MGHRA; CDR2 reads YSYEKL. Trimming stripped 3 bases from V and 6 bases from J, with 17 bases between. CDR3 residues: CASSQGLGGINGYTF. DNA for the CDR3: TGCGCCAGCAGCCAGGGCCTGGGGGGGATAAATGGCTACACCTTC.

The chain carries TRBV27 and TRBJ2-1; weak D call: TRBD1 (5 bases). The CDR3 loop spans 15 amino acids. V shed 5 bases and J shed 1 base, with 12 bases lying between them. Looked up from germline, CDR1 is MNHEY and CDR2 is SMNVEV (reference sequence). The CDR3 loop is CASSRQTPSYNEQFF. In DNA, the CDR3 is TGTGCCAGCAGTCGACAGACCCCTTCCTACAATGAGCAGTTCTTC.

The chain is built from TRBV2 and TRBJ2-1; TRBD2 matches at 7 bases. V gave up 3 bases and J gave up 2 bases; unmatched junction bases: 10. CDR3 length: 17 residues. Per germline, CDR1 SNHLY and CDR2 FYNNEI. In DNA form, the CDR3 reads TGTGCCAGCAGTGACGGGACTTTCCGGGGGGCCTACAATGAGCAGTTCTTC. Translation gives CASSDGTFRGAYNEQFF.

V and J are TRBV2 and TRBJ1-2, with a weak D call TRBD1 (6 bases). Germline-derived CDR1 and CDR2 are SNHLY and FYNNEI. Trimming cost V 7 bases and J 0 bases, with 18 bases left between them. CDR3 length: 16 residues. In DNA, the CDR3 is TGTGCCAGCACCAAAATTCTACAGGGCACTAACTATGGCTACACCTTC. Translated: CASTKILQGTNYGYTF.

This clone was observed a handful of times. The chain links TRBV12-5 to TRBJ2-2; D is possibly TRBD2 (6 bases). V was clipped by 5 bases and J by 6 bases, with 10 bases between them. This CDR3 is built from 13 residues. Germline V gene lookup returns CDR1 LGHNT and CDR2 FRNRAP. In nucleotides, the CDR3 is TGTGCTAGTGGTGCGGGGTCCCCCGGGGAGCTGTTTTTT. Protein: CASGAGSPGELFF.

V and J are TRBV7-2 and TRBJ1-1; 9 positions agree with TRBD1. V dropped 4 bases and J dropped 6; count of bases not matched to a gene: 9. CDR1 SGHTA and CDR2 FQGNSA come from the germline V gene. This CDR3 comprises 15 residues. CDR3 residues: CASSSQGAWVPEAFF. The CDR3 bases are TGTGCCAGCAGCTCACAGGGGGCGTGGGTTCCTGAAGCTTTCTTT. The full variable domain, in which reference TRBV7-2 and TRBJ1-1 provide the parts outside the CDR3, is GAGVSQSPSNKVTEKGKDVELRCDPISGHTALYWYRQSLGQGLEFLIYFQGNSAPDKSGLPSDRFSAERTGGSVSTLTIQRTQQEDSAVYLCASSSQGAWVPEAFFGQGTRLTVV.

This clone has a handful of counts. V is TRBV9 and J is TRBJ1-1; TRBD1 matches at 7 bases. Per the germline V gene, CDR1 is SGDLS and CDR2 is YYNGEE. The CDR3 consists of 14 residues. Trimming removed 0 bases from V and 6 bases from J; junction bases left unmatched: 5. CDR3 loop: CASSVGEGASEAFF. CDR3 in DNA: TGTGCCAGCAGCGTAGGAGAGGGGGCCTCTGAAGCTTTCTTT. Full variable domain (remainder filled in from reference TRBV9 and TRBJ1-1): DSGVTQTPKHLITATGQRVTLRCSPRSGDLSVYWYQQSLDQGLQFLIQYYNGEERAKGNILERFSAQQFPDLHSELNLSSLELGDSALYFCASSVGEGASEAFFGQGTRLTVV.

The chain couples TRBV10-1 to TRBJ2-7; 9 bases align to TRBD1. Germline trimming cut 7 bases from V and 0 bases from J; bases unmatched to any gene: 7. The germline V gene encodes CDR1 WNHNN and CDR2 SYGVQD (reference sequence). The CDR3 consists of 15 residues. The CDR3 protein is CASITGTGYSYEQYF. The CDR3 DNA follows: TGCGCCAGCATCACCGGGACAGGGTACTCCTACGAGCAGTACTTC.

Only one count was recorded for this clone. The chain links TRBV27 to TRBJ1-5; D uncertain. Germline V lookup: CDR1 MNHEY, CDR2 SMNVEV (reference sequence). The V gene lost 6 bases and the J gene lost 9 bases, with 15 bases spanning the gap. This CDR3 contains 13 residues. CDR3 residues: CASRETNTRPQHF. CDR3 coding DNA: TGTGCCAGCAGGGAGACGAACACGAGGCCCCAGCATTTT.

The J gene is TRBJ1-2, the V gene TRBV29-1; D ambiguous. Germline V gene lookup returns CDR1 SQVTM and CDR2 ANQGSEA. The CDR3 extends over 13 amino acids. Deletions cut 6 bases from V and 3 bases from J, with 14 bases between. The CDR3 loop is CSVADAVDYGYTF. CDR3 DNA: TGCAGCGTAGCAGACGCGGTGGACTATGGCTACACCTTC.

This rearrangement joins TRBV21-1 to TRBJ2-3; the table gives TRBD1 as D, unverified against the DNA. TRBV21-1 is described as a pseudogene. The CDR3 extends over 17 amino acids. CDR3 in DNA: TGTGCCAGCAGCACTCCGACCCGGACAGGGGGTGCAGATACGCAGTATTTT. This encodes CASSTPTRTGGADTQYF.

V is TRBV4-2 and J is TRBJ2-2; D may be TRBD2 (5 bases). Germline V CDR1 and CDR2: LGHNA, YNFKEQ. CDR3 length equals 14 residues. The V gene lost 4 bases and the J gene lost 1 base, with 7 bases spanning the gap. CDR3 nucleotides: TGTGCCAGCAGCCCAAGCGGGAACACCGGGGAGCTGTTTTTT. Translating it yields CASSPSGNTGELFF.

The V and J genes are TRBV5-6 and TRBJ1-1; TRBD1 aligns across 9 bases. The V segment lost 4 bases and the J segment 0 bases; nucleotides outside the gene matches: 1. The germline gives CDR1 SGHDT, CDR2 YYEEEE. CDR3 length equals 14 residues. The CDR3 coding sequence is TGTGCCAGCAGCGGGGACAGGGTGAACACTGAAGCTTTCTTT. Its protein product is CASSGDRVNTEAFF. Full variable domain (missing parts from reference TRBV5-6 and TRBJ1-1): DAGVTQSPTHLIKTRGQQVTLRCSPKSGHDTVSWYQQALGQGPQFIFQYYEEEERQRGNFPDRFSGHQFPNYSSELNVNALLLGDSALYLCASSGDRVNTEAFFGQGTRLTVV.

The CDR3 DNA reads as TGTGCCAGCAGCTTAGCATGGACAGGGGGCACTGAAGCTTTCTTT. Encoded protein: CASSLAWTGGTEAFF. The rearrangement joins TRBV7-2 to TRBJ1-1; TRBD1 agrees at 10 bases. Trimming cost V 0 bases and J 4 bases; bases outside gene matches: 2. The CDR3 totals 15 residues. Germline values: CDR1 SGHTA, CDR2 FQGNSA. Full variable domain (rest looked up from reference TRBV7-2 and TRBJ1-1): GAGVSQSPSNKVTEKGKDVELRCDPISGHTALYWYRQSLGQGLEFLIYFQGNSAPDKSGLPSDRFSAERTGGSVSTLTIQRTQQEDSAVYLCASSLAWTGGTEAFFGQGTRLTVV.